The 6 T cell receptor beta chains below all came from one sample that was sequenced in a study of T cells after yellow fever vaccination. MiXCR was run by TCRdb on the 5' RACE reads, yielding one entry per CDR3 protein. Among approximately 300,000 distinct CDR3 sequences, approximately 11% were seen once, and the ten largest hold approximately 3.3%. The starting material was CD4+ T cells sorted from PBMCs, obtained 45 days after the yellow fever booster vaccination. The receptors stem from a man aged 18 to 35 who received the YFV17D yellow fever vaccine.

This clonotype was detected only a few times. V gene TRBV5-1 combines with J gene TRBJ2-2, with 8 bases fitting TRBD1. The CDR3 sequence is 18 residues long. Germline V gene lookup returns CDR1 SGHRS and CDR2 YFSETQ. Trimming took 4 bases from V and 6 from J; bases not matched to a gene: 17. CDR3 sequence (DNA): TGCGCCAGCAGCCGGAAAGACCGACAGGGGATGTACGCCGGGGAGCTGTTTTTT. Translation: CASSRKDRQGMYAGELFF.

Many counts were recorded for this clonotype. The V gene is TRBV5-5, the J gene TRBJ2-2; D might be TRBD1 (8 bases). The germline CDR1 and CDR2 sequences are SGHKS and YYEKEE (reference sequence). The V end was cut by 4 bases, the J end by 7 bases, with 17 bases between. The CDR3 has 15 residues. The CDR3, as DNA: TGTGCCAGCAGCAACAGGGGGGGGGACATCGGGGAGCTGTTTTTT. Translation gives CASSNRGGDIGELFF.

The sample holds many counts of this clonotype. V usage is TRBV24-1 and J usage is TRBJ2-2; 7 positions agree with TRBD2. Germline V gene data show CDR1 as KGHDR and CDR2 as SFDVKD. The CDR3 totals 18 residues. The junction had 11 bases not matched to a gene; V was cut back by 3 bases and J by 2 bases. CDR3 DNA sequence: TGTGCCACCAGTGATGGAGAAGAGACTAGCCGAAACACCGGGGAGCTGTTTTTT. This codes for CATSDGEETSRNTGELFF.

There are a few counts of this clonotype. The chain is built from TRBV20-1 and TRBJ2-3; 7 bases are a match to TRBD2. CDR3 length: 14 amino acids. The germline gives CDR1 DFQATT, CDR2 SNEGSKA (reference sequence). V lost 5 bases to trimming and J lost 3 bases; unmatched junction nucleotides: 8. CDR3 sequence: CSAWSGDGTDTQYF. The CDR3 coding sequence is TGCAGTGCTTGGAGCGGGGACGGGACAGATACGCAGTATTTT.

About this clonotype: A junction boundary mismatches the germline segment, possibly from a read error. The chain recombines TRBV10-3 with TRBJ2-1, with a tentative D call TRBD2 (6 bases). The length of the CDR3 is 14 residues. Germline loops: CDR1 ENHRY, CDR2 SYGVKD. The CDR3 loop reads CASSDRPGVDEQFF. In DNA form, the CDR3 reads TGTGCCAGCAGTGATCGCCCGGGGGTCGATGAGCAGTTCTTC.

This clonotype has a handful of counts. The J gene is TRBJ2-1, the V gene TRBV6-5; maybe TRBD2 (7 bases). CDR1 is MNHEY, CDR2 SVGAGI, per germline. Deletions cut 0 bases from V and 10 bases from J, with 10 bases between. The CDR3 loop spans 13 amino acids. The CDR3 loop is CASSYSPGGEQFF. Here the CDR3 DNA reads TGTGCCAGCAGTTACTCTCCGGGGGGCGAGCAGTTCTTC.